Here is one T cell receptor (beta chain) with its context. Its target is not known. This sequence may be a read error, since a much larger clone differs from it by one base. The same CDR3 also results from other DNA sequences found in this sample. These data belong to a study of metastatic and nonmetastatic thyroid tumors. Whole-study context: It was across blood and tumor or nodule tissue from malignant and benign thyroid patients that repertoires were compared.

MiXCR was used by TCRdb to re-call the PCR reads. The top ten hold approximately 9.5% of the sample, which has about 45,000 clones, about 4.3% seen once. General study points: When malignant thyroid tumors were compared with benign nodules, TCR beta diversity was reportedly significantly higher in the malignant tumors. This held in both blood and tumor samples.

Patients were all untreated before their thyroid surgery. The sequence derives from a female donor with papillary thyroid cancer or a benign thyroid nodule (not recorded which). Some clones in this sample may be carry-over from other donors' samples. The specimen sequenced was blood.

CDR3 region: CASSPFTGRAGTGELFF. The CDR3 region has the DNA TGTGCCAGCTCACCGTTTACAGGGCGCGCGGGCACCGGGGAGCTGTTTTTT. This chain links TRBV18 with TRBJ2-2, with D possibly TRBD1 on 6 matching bases. V gave up 3 bases and J gave up 4 bases, with 18 bases separating them. The CDR3 spans 17 residues. Germline V gene data show CDR1 as KGHSH and CDR2 as LQKENI.